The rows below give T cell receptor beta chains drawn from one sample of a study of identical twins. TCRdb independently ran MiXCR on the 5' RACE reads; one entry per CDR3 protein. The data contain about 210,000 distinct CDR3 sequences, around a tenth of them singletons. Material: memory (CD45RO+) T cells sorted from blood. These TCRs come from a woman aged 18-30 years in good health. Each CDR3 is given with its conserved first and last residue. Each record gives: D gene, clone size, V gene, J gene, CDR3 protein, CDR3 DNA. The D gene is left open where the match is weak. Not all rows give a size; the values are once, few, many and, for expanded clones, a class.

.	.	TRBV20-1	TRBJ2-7	CSARARGVYEQYF	TGCAGTGCTAGAGCCCGGGGAGTCTACGAGCAGTACTTC
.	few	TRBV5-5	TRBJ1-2	CASSLAAARDYGYTF	TGTGCCAGCAGCTTGGCCGCAGCCCGGGACTATGGCTACACCTTC
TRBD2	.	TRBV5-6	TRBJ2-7	CASSSRTSGSYEQYF	TGTGCCAGCAGCTCCAGGACTAGCGGGAGCTACGAGCAGTACTTC
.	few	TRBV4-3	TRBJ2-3	CASSQDSIGAPGVATDTQYF	TGCGCCAGCAGCCAAGATTCGATTGGGGCTCCAGGGGTTGCTACAGATACGCAGTATTTT
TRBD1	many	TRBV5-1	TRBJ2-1	CASRRGTGANNEQFF	TGCGCCAGCAGGAGAGGGACAGGGGCGAACAATGAGCAGTTCTTC
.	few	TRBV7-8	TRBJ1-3	CASSFGPVFSGNTIYF	TGTGCCAGCAGCTTTGGACCGGTTTTCTCTGGAAACACCATATATTTT
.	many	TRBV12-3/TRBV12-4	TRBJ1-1	CASSLTGPEAFF	TGTGCCAGCAGTTTAACAGGCCCTGAAGCTTTCTTT
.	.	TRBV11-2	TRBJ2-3	CASSPTSPTDTQYF	TGTGCCAGCAGCCCCACCTCCCCCACAGATACGCAGTATTTT
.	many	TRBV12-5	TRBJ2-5	CASGLTRQGQETQYF	TGTGCTAGTGGTTTGACACGCCAGGGGCAGGAGACCCAGTACTTC
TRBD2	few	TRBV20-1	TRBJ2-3	CSASGRALRDTQYF	TGCAGTGCTAGCGGGAGGGCCCTTCGAGATACGCAGTATTTT
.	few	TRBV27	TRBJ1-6	CASSLFLIGVSPLHF	TGTGCCAGCAGTTTATTTCTTATCGGGGTATCACCCCTCCACTTT
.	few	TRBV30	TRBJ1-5	CAWSPQGNQPQHF	TGTGCCTGGAGTCCCCAGGGAAATCAGCCCCAGCATTTT
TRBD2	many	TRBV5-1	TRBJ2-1	CASSPGASGNEQFF	TGCGCCAGCAGCCCCGGGGCTAGCGGGAATGAGCAGTTCTTC
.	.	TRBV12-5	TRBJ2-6	CASGLPGSGANVLTF	TGTGCTAGTGGTTTGCCGGGGTCTGGGGCCAACGTCCTGACTTTC
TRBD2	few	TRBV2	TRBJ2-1	CASSEGRERYNEQFF	TGTGCCAGCAGTGAAGGGCGGGAGCGATACAATGAGCAGTTCTTC
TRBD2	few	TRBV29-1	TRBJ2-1	CSVRTSGRGGEQFF	TGCAGCGTCCGGACTAGCGGGAGGGGTGGTGAGCAGTTCTTC
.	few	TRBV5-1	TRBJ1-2	CASSPRLGKGDGYTF	TGCGCCAGCTCTCCGAGGTTAGGGAAGGGCGATGGCTACACCTTC
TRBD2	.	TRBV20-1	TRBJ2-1	CSARDGRGGGYNEQFF	TGCAGTGCTAGAGATGGGCGGGGCGGGGGGTACAATGAGCAGTTCTTC
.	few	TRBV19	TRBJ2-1	CASTPMGSSYNEQFF	TGTGCCAGTACCCCCATGGGGAGCTCCTACAATGAGCAGTTCTTC
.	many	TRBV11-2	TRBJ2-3	CASSRFTDTQYF	TGTGCCAGCAGCAGGTTCACAGATACGCAGTATTTT
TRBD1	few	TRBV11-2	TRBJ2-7	CASSLTGVEQYF	TGTGCCAGCAGCCTTACAGGGGTCGAGCAGTACTTC
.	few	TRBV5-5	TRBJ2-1	CASSFAGEYNEQFF	TGTGCCAGCAGCTTCGCCGGGGAATACAATGAGCAGTTCTTC
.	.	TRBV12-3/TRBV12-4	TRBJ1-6	CASSLEGVALHF	TGTGCCAGCAGCCTGGAGGGAGTAGCCCTCCACTTT
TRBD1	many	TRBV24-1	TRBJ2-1	CATSGTGGSYNEQFF	TGTGCCACCAGCGGAACAGGGGGCTCGTACAATGAGCAGTTCTTC
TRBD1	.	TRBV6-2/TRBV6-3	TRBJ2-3	CASSSPTLRTGIADTQYF	TGTGCCAGCAGCTCGCCCACCCTGAGGACAGGGATTGCAGATACGCAGTATTTT
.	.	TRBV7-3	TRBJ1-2	CASSPGSWEGYTF	TGTGCCAGCAGCCCAGGGTCTTGGGAGGGCTACACCTTC
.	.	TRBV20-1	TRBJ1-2	CSAVKQDGGGYGYTF	TGCAGTGCGGTAAAACAGGACGGGGGAGGCTATGGCTACACCTTC
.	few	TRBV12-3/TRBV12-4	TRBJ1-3	CASSSLGPNTIYF	TGTGCCAGCAGTTCGCTTGGGCCTAACACCATATATTTT
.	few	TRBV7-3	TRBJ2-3	CASSLLSNTDTQYF	TGTGCCAGCAGCTTACTGTCCAACACAGATACGCAGTATTTT
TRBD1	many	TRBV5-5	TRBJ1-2	CASSLNSPGGADYGYTF	TGTGCCAGCAGCTTAAACTCTCCAGGGGGCGCCGACTATGGCTACACCTTC
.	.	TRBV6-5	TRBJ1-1	CASSTRGNTEAFF	TGTGCCAGCAGTACTAGGGGGAACACTGAAGCTTTCTTT
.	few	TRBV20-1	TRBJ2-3	CSASPGGSTDTQYF	TGCAGTGCTAGCCCGGGGGGCTCCACAGATACGCAGTATTTT
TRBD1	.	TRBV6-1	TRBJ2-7	CASRQGTGSANYGEQYF	TGTGCCAGCAGACAGGGGACAGGGAGTGCCAACTACGGCGAGCAGTACTTC
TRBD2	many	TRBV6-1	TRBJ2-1	CASSVTTSGSRNEQFF	TGTGCCAGCAGCGTAACAACTAGCGGGAGTAGGAATGAGCAGTTCTTC
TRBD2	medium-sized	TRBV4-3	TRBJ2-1	CASSQGLAAGEKNEQFF	TGCGCCAGCAGCCAAGGGTTGGCGGCGGGAGAGAAGAATGAGCAGTTCTTC
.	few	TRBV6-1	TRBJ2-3	CASRRRVEATDTQYF	TGTGCCAGCAGGAGAAGGGTAGAGGCCACAGATACGCAGTATTTT
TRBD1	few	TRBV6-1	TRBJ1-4	CASSPSGTGRFEKLFF	TGTGCCAGCAGTCCCTCCGGGACAGGGAGGTTTGAAAAACTGTTTTTT
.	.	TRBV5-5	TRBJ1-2	CASSYRTDDYGYTF	TGTGCCAGCAGTTACCGGACAGACGACTATGGCTACACCTTC
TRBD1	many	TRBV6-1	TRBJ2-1	CASSETGEPANEQFF	TGTGCCAGCAGTGAAACAGGGGAGCCGGCCAATGAGCAGTTCTTC
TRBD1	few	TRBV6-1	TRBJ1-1	CASSNDGGGRTEAFF	TGTGCCAGCAGCAATGATGGAGGGGGCAGGACTGAAGCTTTCTTT
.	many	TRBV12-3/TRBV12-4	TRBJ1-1	CASSLRHSNTEAFF	TGTGCCAGCAGTTTGAGACACTCGAACACTGAAGCTTTCTTT
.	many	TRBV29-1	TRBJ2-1	CSSRGSSLVEQFF	TGCAGCTCCCGGGGGAGCAGTCTGGTTGAGCAGTTCTTC
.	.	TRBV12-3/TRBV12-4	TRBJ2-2	CASRSSGELFF	TGTGCCAGCAGATCCTCCGGGGAGCTGTTTTTT
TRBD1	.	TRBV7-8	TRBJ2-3	CASSSPQGADTQYF	TGTGCCAGCAGCTCACCCCAGGGGGCAGATACGCAGTATTTT
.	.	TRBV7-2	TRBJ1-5	CASSLNRDQPQHF	TGTGCCAGCAGCTTAAACAGAGATCAGCCCCAGCATTTT
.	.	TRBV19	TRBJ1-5	CASNEGQSNQPQHF	TGTGCCAGTAATGAGGGGCAAAGCAATCAGCCCCAGCATTTT
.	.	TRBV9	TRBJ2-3	CASRDYRTDTQYF	TGTGCCAGCAGGGACTATCGCACAGATACGCAGTATTTT
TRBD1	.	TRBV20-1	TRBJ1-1	CSALRDRGTEAFF	TGCAGTGCTCTCCGGGACAGGGGAACTGAAGCTTTCTTT
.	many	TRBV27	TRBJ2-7	CASSLSPGSHEQYF	TGTGCCAGCAGTTTATCCCCAGGGTCCCACGAGCAGTACTTC
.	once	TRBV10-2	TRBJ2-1	CARSGGRIANEQFF	TGCGCCCGCAGTGGTGGGAGGATAGCCAATGAGCAGTTCTTC
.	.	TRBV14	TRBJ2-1	CASSPLLREIEQFF	TGTGCCAGCAGCCCCCTTCTACGGGAGATTGAGCAGTTCTTC
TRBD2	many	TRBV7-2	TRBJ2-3	CASSLGLAGDTQYF	TGTGCCAGCAGCTTAGGACTAGCGGGAGATACGCAGTATTTT
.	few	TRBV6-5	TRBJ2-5	CASSYDGDIEETQYF	TGTGCCAGCAGTTACGACGGGGACATCGAAGAGACCCAGTACTTC
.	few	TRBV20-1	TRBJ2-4	CSGLEASKGNIQYF	TGCAGTGGGTTAGAGGCTAGCAAGGGAAACATTCAGTACTTC
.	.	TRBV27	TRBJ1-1	CASKSGAVTEAFF	TGTGCCAGCAAATCGGGGGCGGTAACTGAAGCTTTCTTT
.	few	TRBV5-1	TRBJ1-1	CASSDTSLNTEAFF	TGCGCCAGCAGCGACACTTCCCTGAACACTGAAGCTTTCTTT
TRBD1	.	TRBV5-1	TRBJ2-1	CASSPQWTGDEQFF	TGCGCCAGCAGCCCCCAATGGACAGGCGATGAGCAGTTCTTC
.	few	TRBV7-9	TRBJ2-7	CASSRDGLYEQYF	TGTGCCAGCAGCCGAGACGGACTCTACGAGCAGTACTTC
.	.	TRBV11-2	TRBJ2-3	CASSLLRARDTQYF	TGTGCCAGCAGCTTATTGAGGGCTCGGGATACGCAGTATTTT
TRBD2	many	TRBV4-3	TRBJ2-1	CASSQSLAASYNEQFF	TGCGCCAGCAGCCAGTCCCTAGCGGCCTCCTACAATGAGCAGTTCTTC